The clone carrying this TCR beta chain was counted ten times or more. RNA transcripts were the source from which TCR beta CDR3 regions were amplified. First-round RT-PCR with HTBI primers preceded a second-round multiplex PCR. Using its own MiXCR run on the multiplex PCR reads, TCRdb lists one record per CDR3 protein. The sample carries a few hundred thousand distinct CDR3 sequences, just under 40% recorded once. The source of the sample is a study of Graves' ophthalmopathy and Graves' hyperthyroidism. The receptor's source is an adult man with Graves' hyperthyroidism. The sample was peripheral blood or thyroid tissue (not recorded which).

CDR3 bases: TGCAGTGCTCTAGAAACAGGGGGCTGGGAGACCCAGTACTTC. Its translation: CSALETGGWETQYF. The chain couples TRBV20-1 to TRBJ2-5; 9 bases map to TRBD1. Trimming took 5 bases from V and 5 from J; bases not matched to a gene: 9. CDR3 length equals 14 residues. Germline V gives CDR1 DFQATT, CDR2 SNEGSKA (reference sequence).